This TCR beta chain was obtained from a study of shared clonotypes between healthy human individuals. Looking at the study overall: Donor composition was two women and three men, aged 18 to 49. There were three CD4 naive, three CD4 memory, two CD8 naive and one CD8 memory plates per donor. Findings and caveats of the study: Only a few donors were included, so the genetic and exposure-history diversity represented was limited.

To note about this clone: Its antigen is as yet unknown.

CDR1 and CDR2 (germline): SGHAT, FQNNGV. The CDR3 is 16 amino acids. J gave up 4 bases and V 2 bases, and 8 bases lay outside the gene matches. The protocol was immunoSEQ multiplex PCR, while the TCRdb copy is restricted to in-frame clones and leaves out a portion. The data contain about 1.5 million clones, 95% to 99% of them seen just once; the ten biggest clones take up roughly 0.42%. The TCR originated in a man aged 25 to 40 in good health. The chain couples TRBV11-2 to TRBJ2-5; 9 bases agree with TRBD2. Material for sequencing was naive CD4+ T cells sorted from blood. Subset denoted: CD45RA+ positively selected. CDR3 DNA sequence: TGTGCCAGCAGCTTATTGGCGGGACTAGCACGAGAGACCCAGTACTTC. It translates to CASSLLAGLARETQYF.